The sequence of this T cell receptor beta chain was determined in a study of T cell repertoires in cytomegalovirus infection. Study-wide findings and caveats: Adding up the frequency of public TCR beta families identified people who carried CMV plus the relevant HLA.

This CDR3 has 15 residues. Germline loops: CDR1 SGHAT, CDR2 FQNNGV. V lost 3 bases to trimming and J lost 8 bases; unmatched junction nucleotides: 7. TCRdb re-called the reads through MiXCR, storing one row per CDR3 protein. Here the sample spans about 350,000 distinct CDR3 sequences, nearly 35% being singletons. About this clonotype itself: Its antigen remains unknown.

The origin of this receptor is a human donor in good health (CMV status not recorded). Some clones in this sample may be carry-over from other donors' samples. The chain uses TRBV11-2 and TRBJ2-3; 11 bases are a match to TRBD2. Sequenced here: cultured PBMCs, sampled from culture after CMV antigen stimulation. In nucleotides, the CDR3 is TGTGCCAGCAGCTTGACTAGCGGGAATTTTGGTACGCAGTATTTT. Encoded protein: CASSLTSGNFGTQYF.